The entry below describes one T cell receptor beta chain. Its cognate antigen is unknown. Amplified regions were TCR beta CDR3 sequences from RNA transcripts. With the HTBI primer set, the TCR CDR3 went through a first round of RT-PCR. TCRdb reanalysed the multiplex PCR reads using MiXCR and keeps one entry per CDR3 protein. The data hold some 500,000 distinct CDR3 sequences, with roughly 24% observed a single time. Germline V gene sequence: CDR1 DFQATT, CDR2 SNEGSKA (reference sequence). This CDR3 has 15 residues. Trimming at V came to 5 bases and at J to 5 bases, leaving 8 bases not matched to a gene. This specimen belongs to a study of T cells in Graves' hyperthyroidism and ophthalmopathy. Findings and limits, study-wide: Before onset, ophthalmopathy was predicted by the model a median roughly six months earlier. The blood repertoire included most of the expanded thyroid clonotypes above 0.001.

At least 3 on the Clinical Activity Score was recorded for ophthalmopathy patients, who also had NOSPECS grade at least 4 and duration under 3 months. Diagnoses were established using clinical symptoms, serum thyroxine and TRAb, thyroid ultrasound and orbital computed tomography. The sample comprised blood. The source of this sequence is a woman aged 25 to 45 with Graves' ophthalmopathy. J is TRBJ2-5 and V is TRBV20-1, with TRBD2 matching 13 bases. CDR3 loop: CSAPTSGGNWETQYF. CDR3 nucleotide sequence: TGCAGTGCTCCGACTAGCGGGGGGAACTGGGAGACCCAGTACTTC.